The clone carrying this T cell receptor (beta chain) was seen only once. CDR3 size: 15 residues. Germline V gene data show CDR1 as SGHTA and CDR2 as FQGTGA. Trimming removed 5 bases at V and 8 bases at J, with 19 bases between. These data are taken from a study of T cell changes during pregnancy in multiple sclerosis. Profiling relied on immunoSEQ multiplex PCR, and the TCRdb table lists in-frame clones only, not all of them. The sample records about 49,000 clones, around nine tenths being singletons. The chain is built from TRBV7-3 and TRBJ1-5; no definite D call. This sample comprised CD4+ T cells from peripheral blood mononuclear cells, obtained in the second trimester of pregnancy. The receptor was derived from a female donor in good health, enrolled as a control in a pregnancy study. CDR3 sequence (DNA): TGTGCCAGCAGCCCCCGGCTGGATGGTGAGGAGCCCCAGCATTTT. Its protein is CASSPRLDGEEPQHF.